The entry below gives a single TCR beta chain sequence along with its context. Antigen: not known. This entry comes from a study of cytomegalovirus exposure and HLA in healthy donors. PCR used 60 Vbeta primers and 13 Jbeta primers. The method was immunoSEQ multiplex PCR; TCRdb's version includes in-frame clones alone and lacks a portion of them. This table holds 180,000 or so clones. General study results and limits: Further analysis, carried out later, found HLA-associated TCR beta chains more clonally expanded than equally common other chains.

Trimming stripped 11 bases from V and 5 bases from J, with 10 bases between. Germline V gives CDR1 MNHNS, CDR2 SASEGT. There are 11 residues in the CDR3. Source material: PBMCs. This TCR was sampled from a woman under 30 in good health and CMV-seropositive. The rearrangement joins TRBV6-1 to TRBJ1-5, with unresolved D. In DNA form, the CDR3 reads TGTGCCTCGGGGAGGGATCAGCCCCAGCATTTT. This encodes CASGRDQPQHF.